Listed below are T cell receptor beta chains from one sample, sequenced in a study of blood T cell repertoires in COVID-19. Measured with immunoSEQ multiplex PCR; TCRdb has only the in-frame clones, and not every one. The data contain approximately 270,000 clones, 85% to 90% of them singletons. Sequenced sample: PBMCs or T cells enriched from blood (not recorded which). All receptors derive from a woman aged 55-70 years who had recovered from COVID-19. The CDR3 runs from the conserved cysteine through the conserved F or W. The D gene is left open where the match is weak. Rows may omit the clone size; those that give it use once, few, many or a size class.

j_call,v_call,clone_size,d_call,cdr3_aa,cdr3_nt
TRBJ1-3,TRBV7-3,few,TRBD1,CASSPGARGLGNTIYF,TGTGCCAGCAGCCCCGGGGCCAGGGGGCTTGGAAACACCATATATTTT
TRBJ1-4,TRBV9,-,-,CASSEGGARDEKLFF,TGTGCCAGCTCCGAGGGGGGGGCTAGGGATGAAAAACTGTTTTTT
TRBJ2-3,TRBV11-3,-,-,CASSLGTYTDTQYF,TGTGCCAGCAGCTTAGGAACTTACACAGATACGCAGTATTTT
TRBJ1-4,TRBV6-5,-,-,CAGGHRDSEKLFF,TGTGCCGGGGGCCACAGGGATAGTGAAAAACTGTTTTTT
TRBJ1-1,TRBV2,-,-,CASSAGEVVFF,TGTGCCAGCAGTGCCGGGGAGGTGGTTTTCTTT
TRBJ2-2,TRBV6-5,-,-,CASVQGNTGELFF,TGTGCCAGCGTACAGGGAAACACCGGGGAGCTGTTTTTT
TRBJ1-5,TRBV30,-,-,CAWSSREGGNQPQHF,TGTGCCTGGAGTTCACGGGAGGGGGGCAATCAGCCCCAGCATTTT
TRBJ2-3,TRBV12-5,-,TRBD2,CASGLGGSVGDTQYF,TGTGCTAGTGGTTTGGGCGGGAGTGTTGGAGATACGCAGTATTTT
TRBJ1-5,TRBV28,-,-,CASSLLVQRNQPQHF,TGTGCCAGCAGTTTACTTGTACAGCGCAATCAGCCCCAGCATTTT
TRBJ1-2,TRBV7-3,-,TRBD1,CASSLMGTGENGYTF,TGTGCCAGCAGCTTAATGGGGACAGGGGAGAATGGCTACACCTTC
TRBJ1-2,TRBV6-5,-,-,CASSAGNYGYTF,TGTGCCAGCAGCGCGGGGAACTATGGCTACACCTTC
TRBJ2-2,TRBV2,few,-,CASTQNTGELFF,TGTGCCAGCACCCAGAACACCGGGGAGCTGTTTTTT
TRBJ1-1,TRBV15,-,TRBD1,CATSRGGTGFRVTEAFF,TGTGCCACCAGCAGAGGGGGGACAGGGTTTCGAGTCACTGAAGCTTTCTTT
TRBJ1-2,TRBV19,-,-,CASSISSTVLHYGYTF,TGTGCCAGTAGTATATCTTCGACAGTTTTACACTATGGCTACACCTTC